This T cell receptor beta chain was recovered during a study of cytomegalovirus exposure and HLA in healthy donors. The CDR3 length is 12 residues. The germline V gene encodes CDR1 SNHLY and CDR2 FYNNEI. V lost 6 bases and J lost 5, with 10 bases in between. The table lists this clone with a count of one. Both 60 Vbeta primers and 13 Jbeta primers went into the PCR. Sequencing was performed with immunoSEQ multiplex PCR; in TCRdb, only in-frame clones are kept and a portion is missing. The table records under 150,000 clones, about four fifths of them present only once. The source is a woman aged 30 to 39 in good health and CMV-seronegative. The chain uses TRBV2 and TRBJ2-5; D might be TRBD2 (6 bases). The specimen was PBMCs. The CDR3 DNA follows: TGTGCCAGCAGGGAGGGGCGGGAGACCCAGTACTTC. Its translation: CASREGRETQYF.